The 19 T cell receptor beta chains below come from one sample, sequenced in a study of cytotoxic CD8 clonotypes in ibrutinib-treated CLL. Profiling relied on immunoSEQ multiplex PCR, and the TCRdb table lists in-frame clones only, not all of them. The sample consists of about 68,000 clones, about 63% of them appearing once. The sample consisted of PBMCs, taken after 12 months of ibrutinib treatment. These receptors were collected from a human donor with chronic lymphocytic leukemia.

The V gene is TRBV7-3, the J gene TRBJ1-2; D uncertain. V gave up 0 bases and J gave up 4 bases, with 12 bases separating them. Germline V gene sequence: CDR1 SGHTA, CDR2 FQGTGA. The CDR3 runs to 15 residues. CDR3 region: CASSLTGGVGYGYTF. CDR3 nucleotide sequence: TGTGCCAGCAGCTTAACGGGTGGGGTGGGCTATGGCTACACCTTC.

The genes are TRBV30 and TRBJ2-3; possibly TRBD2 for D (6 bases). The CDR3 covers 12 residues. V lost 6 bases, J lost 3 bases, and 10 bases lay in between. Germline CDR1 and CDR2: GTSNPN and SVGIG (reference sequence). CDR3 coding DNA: TGTGCCTGCGCGGGGTTGACAGATACGCAGTATTTT. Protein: CACAGLTDTQYF.

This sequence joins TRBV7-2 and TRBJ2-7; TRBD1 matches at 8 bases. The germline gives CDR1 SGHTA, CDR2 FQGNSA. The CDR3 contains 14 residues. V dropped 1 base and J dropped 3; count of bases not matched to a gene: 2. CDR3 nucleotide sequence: TGTGCCAGCAGCTTAGGGGGACAGGTCTACGAGCAGTACTTC. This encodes CASSLGGQVYEQYF.

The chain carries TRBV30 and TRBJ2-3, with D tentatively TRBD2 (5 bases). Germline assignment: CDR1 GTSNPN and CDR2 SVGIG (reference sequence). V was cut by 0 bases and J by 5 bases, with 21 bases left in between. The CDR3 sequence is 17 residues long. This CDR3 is CAWSVLVRGLGVDTQYF. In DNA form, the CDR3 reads TGTGCCTGGAGTGTACTTGTTAGAGGACTTGGAGTAGATACGCAGTATTTT.

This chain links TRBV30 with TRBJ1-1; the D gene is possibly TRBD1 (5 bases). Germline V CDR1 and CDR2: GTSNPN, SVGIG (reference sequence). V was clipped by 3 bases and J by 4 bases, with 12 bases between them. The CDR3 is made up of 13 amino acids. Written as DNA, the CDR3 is TGTGCCTGGAGGGTCTTTGGGGGCACTGAAGCTTTCTTT. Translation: CAWRVFGGTEAFF.

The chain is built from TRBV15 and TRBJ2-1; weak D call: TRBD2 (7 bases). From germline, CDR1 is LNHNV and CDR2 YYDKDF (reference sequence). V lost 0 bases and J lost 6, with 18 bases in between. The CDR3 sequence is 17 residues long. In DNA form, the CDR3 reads TGTGCCACCAGCAGAGATCTCGGGGGGCAGATCGGCAATGAGCAGTTCTTC. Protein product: CATSRDLGGQIGNEQFF. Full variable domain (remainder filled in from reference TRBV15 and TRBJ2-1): DAMVIQNPRYQVTQFGKPVTLSCSQTLNHNVMYWYQQKSSQAPKLLFHYYDKDFNNEADTPDNFQSRRPNTSFCFLDIRSPGLGDTAMYLCATSRDLGGQIGNEQFFGPGTRLTVL.

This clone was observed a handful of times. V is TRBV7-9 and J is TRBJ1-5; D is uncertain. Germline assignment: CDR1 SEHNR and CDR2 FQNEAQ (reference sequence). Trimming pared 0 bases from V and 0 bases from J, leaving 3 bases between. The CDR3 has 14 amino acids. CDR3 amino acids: CASSLAGSNQPQHF. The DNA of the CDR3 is TGTGCCAGCAGCTTAGCGGGTAGCAATCAGCCCCAGCATTTT.

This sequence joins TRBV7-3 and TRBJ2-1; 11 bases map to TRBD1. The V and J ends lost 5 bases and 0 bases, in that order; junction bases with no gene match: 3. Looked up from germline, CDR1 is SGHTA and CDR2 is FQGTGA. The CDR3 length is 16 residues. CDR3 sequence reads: CASSPGTGGSYNEQFF. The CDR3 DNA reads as TGTGCCAGCAGCCCCGGGACAGGGGGCTCCTACAATGAGCAGTTCTTC.

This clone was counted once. In DNA, the CDR3 is TGTGCCAGCAGACCTCTAACACAGTCCACGCGTGGCTACACCTTC. Protein: CASRPLTQSTRGYTF. The chain is built from TRBV11-2 and TRBJ1-2; D not certain. The CDR3 spans 15 residues. The germline V gene encodes CDR1 SGHAT and CDR2 FQNNGV. Trimming left V 6 bases short and J 7 bases short, with 21 bases between.

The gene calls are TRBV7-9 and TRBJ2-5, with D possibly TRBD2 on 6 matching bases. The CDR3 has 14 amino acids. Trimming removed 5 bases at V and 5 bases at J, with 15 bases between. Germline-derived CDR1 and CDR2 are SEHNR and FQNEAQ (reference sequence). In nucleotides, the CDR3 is TGTGCCAGCAGCACTAGGAGGGGTAGTGAGACCCAGTACTTC. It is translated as CASSTRRGSETQYF.

CDR3 bases: TGTGCCATCAGTGTCCTTCAGGGGGGCGCTTATGGCTACACCTTC. Its protein is CAISVLQGGAYGYTF. The J gene is TRBJ1-2, the V gene TRBV10-3; 7 bases map to TRBD1. The germline CDR1 and CDR2 sequences are ENHRY and SYGVKD. V was pared by 4 bases and J by 5 bases, with 10 bases of the junction left unmatched. CDR3 length equals 15 residues.

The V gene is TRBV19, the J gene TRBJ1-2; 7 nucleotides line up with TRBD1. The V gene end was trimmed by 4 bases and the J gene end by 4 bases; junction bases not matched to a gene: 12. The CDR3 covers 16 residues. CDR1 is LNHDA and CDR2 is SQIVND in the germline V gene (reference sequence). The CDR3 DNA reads TGTGCCAGTAGTACTTTTCGACAGGGAGGGACCTATGGCTACACCTTC. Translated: CASSTFRQGGTYGYTF. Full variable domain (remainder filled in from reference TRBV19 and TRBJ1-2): DGGITQSPKYLFRKEGQNVTLSCEQNLNHDAMYWYRQDPGQGLRLIYYSQIVNDFQKGDIAEGYSVSREKKESFPLTVTSAQKNPTAFYLCASSTFRQGGTYGYTFGSGTRLTVV.

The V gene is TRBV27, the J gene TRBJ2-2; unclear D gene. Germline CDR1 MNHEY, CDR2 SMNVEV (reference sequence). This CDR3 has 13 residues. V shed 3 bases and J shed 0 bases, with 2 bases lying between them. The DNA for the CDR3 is TGTGCCAGCAGTTTGTCGAACACCGGGGAGCTGTTTTTT. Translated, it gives CASSLSNTGELFF.

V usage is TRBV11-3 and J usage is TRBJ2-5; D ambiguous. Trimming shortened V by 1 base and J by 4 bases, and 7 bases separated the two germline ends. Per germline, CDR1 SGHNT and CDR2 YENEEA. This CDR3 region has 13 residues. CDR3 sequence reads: CASSLGLRETQYF. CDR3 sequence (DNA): TGTGCCAGCAGCTTAGGGTTGAGAGAGACCCAGTACTTC.

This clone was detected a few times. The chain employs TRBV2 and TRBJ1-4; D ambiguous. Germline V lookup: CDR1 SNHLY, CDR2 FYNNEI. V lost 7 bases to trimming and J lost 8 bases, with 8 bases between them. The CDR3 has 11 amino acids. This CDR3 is CASKIREKLFF. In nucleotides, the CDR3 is TGTGCCAGCAAGATCCGGGAAAAACTGTTTTTT.

CDR3 DNA: TGTGCCAGCTCACCACCCCGGACTAGGGTCACAGATACGCAGTATTTT. It encodes CASSPPRTRVTDTQYF. V and J are TRBV18 and TRBJ2-3; TRBD2 agrees at 7 bases. The CDR3 extends over 16 amino acids. Germline CDR1 reads KGHSH; CDR2 reads LQKENI. The V and J ends lost 0 bases and 2 bases, in that order; junction bases with no gene match: 5.

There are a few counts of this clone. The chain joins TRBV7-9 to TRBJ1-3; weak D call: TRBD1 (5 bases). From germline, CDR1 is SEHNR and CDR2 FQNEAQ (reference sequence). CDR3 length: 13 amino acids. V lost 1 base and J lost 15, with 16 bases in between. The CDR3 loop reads CASSLDPHHGGYF. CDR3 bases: TGTGCCAGCAGCTTAGATCCCCATCACGGGGGATATTTT.

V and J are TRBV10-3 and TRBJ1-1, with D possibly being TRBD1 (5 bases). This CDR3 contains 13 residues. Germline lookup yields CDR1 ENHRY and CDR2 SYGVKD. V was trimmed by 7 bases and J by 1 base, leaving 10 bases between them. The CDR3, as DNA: TGTGCCATCACAGGACAACCGAACACTGAAGCTTTCTTT. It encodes CAITGQPNTEAFF.

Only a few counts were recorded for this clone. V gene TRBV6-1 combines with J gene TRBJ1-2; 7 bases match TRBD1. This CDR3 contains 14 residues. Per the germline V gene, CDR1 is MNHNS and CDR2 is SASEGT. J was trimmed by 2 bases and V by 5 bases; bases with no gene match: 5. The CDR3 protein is CASSLDRANYGYTF. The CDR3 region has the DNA TGTGCCAGCAGTCTTGACAGGGCCAACTATGGCTACACCTTC.